These 6 T cell receptor beta chains were all obtained from the same sample, sequenced in a study of T cell clonality in common variable immunodeficiency. Here immunoSEQ multiplex PCR was the method, and the copy in TCRdb shows in-frame clones only, minus some. The sample yields approximately 30,000 clones, without any singletons. Input material: peripheral blood mononuclear cells. The receptor source for this set is a person aged 18 to 70 in good health.

This clone was recorded many times. The read comes to an end 3 residues before the CDR3 does, leaving the germline J gene to fill in the end. The chain uses TRBV20-1 and TRBJ2-7; the match to TRBD1 covers 9 bases. The V gene end was trimmed by 3 bases and the J gene end by 6 bases; junction bases not matched to a gene: 12. Germline assignment: CDR1 DFQATT and CDR2 SNEGSKA (reference sequence). The CDR3 extends over 15 amino acids. CDR3 sequence reads: CSARSPTGGLAEQYF. The sequenced part of the CDR3 DNA is TGCAGTGCTAGGTCCCCGACAGGGGGGTTAGCCGAG.

This clone has a count of ten or more. The read halts 3 residues ahead of the CDR3 end, with the missing end drawn from the germline J gene. The chain joins TRBV19 to TRBJ1-1; D might be TRBD1 (6 bases). Germline CDR1 LNHDA, CDR2 SQIVND (reference sequence). V was cut by 7 bases and J by 1 base, with 16 bases left in between. This CDR3 has 15 amino acids. The DNA read from the CDR3 is TGTGCCAGTACTCCGCGGGGGGCAGGGAACACTGAA. This sequence encodes CASTPRGAGNTE. The full CDR3 reads CASTPRGAGNTEAFF.

In its sample, this clone was seen many times. The CDR3 end lies 3 residues beyond the end of the read and is filled in from the germline J gene. This rearrangement joins TRBV2 to TRBJ1-5; no definite D call. The length of the CDR3 is 13 residues. V was cut by 5 bases and J by 0 bases, with 5 bases left in between. Looked up from germline, CDR1 is SNHLY and CDR2 is FYNNEI. The sequenced part of the CDR3 DNA is TGTGCCAGCAGTCTATATAGCAATCAGCCC. The encoded protein is CASSLYSNQP. The entire CDR3 protein is CASSLYSNQPQHF.

Concerning this clone itself: The read ends 3 residues before the CDR3 terminus; that terminus is restored from the germline J gene. The rearrangement links TRBV5-1 to TRBJ2-7; 7 bases line up with TRBD2. Unmatched junction bases numbered 10, after V lost 4 bases and J lost 0 bases. CDR1 and CDR2 from the germline V gene are SGHRS and YFSETQ. The CDR3 loop spans 16 amino acids. CDR3 bases read: TGCGCCAGCAGCGCGGTGGGGACTACCACCTCCTACGAG. Encoded protein: CASSAVGTTTSYE. The whole CDR3 is CASSAVGTTTSYEQYF.

This clone was observed at least ten times. Read sequence stops 3 residues before the CDR3 end, and the germline J gene provides the missing end. This rearrangement joins TRBV3-1 (or the pseudogene TRBV3-2) to TRBJ2-3; D possibly corresponds to TRBD1 (6 bases). Germline V gene lookup returns CDR1 LGHDT and CDR2 YNNKEL (reference sequence). Trimming took 4 bases from V and 2 from J, leaving 19 bases between them. This CDR3 has 17 amino acids. The CDR3 is CASSLNRVATPTDTQYF. The sequenced CDR3 bases are TGTGCCAGCAGCCTCAACAGGGTCGCGACCCCCACAGATACG.

This clone was seen only a few times. The read ends 3 residues shy of where the CDR3 ends; the end is completed using the germline J gene. The J gene is TRBJ1-1, the V gene TRBV7-9, with D perhaps TRBD1 (5 bases). Germline CDR1 and CDR2: SEHNR and FQNEAQ (reference sequence). The CDR3 has 14 amino acids. This CDR3 reads CASSPPGLGETAFF. The DNA read from the CDR3 is TGTGCCAGCAGCCCCCCGGGACTAGGGGAGACC.